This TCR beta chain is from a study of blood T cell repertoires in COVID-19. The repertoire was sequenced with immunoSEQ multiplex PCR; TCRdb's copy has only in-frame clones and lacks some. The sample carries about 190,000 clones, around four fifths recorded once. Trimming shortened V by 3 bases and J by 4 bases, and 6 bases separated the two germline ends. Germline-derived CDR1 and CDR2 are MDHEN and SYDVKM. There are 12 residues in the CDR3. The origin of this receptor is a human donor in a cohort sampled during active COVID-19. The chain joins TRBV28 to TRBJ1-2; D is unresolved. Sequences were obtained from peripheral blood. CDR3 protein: CASSFIGYGYTF. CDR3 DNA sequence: TGTGCCAGCAGTTTTATCGGCTATGGCTACACCTTC.